Listed below are T cell receptor beta chains from one sample, sequenced in a study of response to subunit inactivated influenza vaccine. In TCRdb, the RT-PCR reads were re-called with MiXCR into one record per CDR3 protein. The table has about 500,000 distinct CDR3 sequences, approximately 7.8% seen once; the top ten hold roughly 13%. The sample in question was PBMCs from blood, obtained about 24 months after vaccination. These receptors all come from a man in his fifties or sixties who received an inactivated influenza vaccine. CDR3s include the opening cysteine and the closing phenylalanine or tryptophan. Fields, in order: J gene, V gene, D gene, clone size, CDR3 DNA, CDR3 protein. The D gene is left open where the match is weak. The size of a clone is reported for some rows only, either as once, few or many, or as a class for expanded clones.

TRBJ2-7	TRBV7-7	.	few	TGTGCCAGCAGCCGGGGGCCCGGTACCTACGAGCAGTACTTC	CASSRGPGTYEQYF
TRBJ2-5	TRBV4-1	TRBD1	.	TGCGCCAGCAGCCAGAACAGGGGGAGAGAGACCCAGTACTTC	CASSQNRGRETQYF
TRBJ2-2	TRBV12-3/TRBV12-4	.	.	TGTGCCAGCAGTGCGGGACAACCTTTGTTCGGGGAGCTGTTTTTT	CASSAGQPLFGELFF
TRBJ2-4	TRBV11-2	.	few	TGTGCCAGCAGCTCAGTAGCCATTCAGTACTTC	CASSSVAIQYF
TRBJ2-5	TRBV19	.	few	TGTGCCAGTAGTATCCAAGGCTTAGCGGAGACCCAGTACTTC	CASSIQGLAETQYF
TRBJ2-5	TRBV4-2	TRBD1	many	TGTGCCAGCAGCCAAGTGGGACAGGGGGCTGTAGAGACCCAGTACTTC	CASSQVGQGAVETQYF
TRBJ1-1	TRBV5-1	TRBD1	many	TGCGCCAGCAGCACCGACAGGGCGAACACTGAAGCTTTCTTT	CASSTDRANTEAFF
TRBJ2-3	TRBV20-1	TRBD2	many	TGCAGTGCTAGGAGAAGGAGCGGGGGGGCCACAGATACGCAGTATTTT	CSARRRSGGATDTQYF
TRBJ2-6	TRBV20-1	.	.	TGCAGTGCTGGGGGATTAGGGAGCTCTGGGGCCAACGTCCTGACTTTC	CSAGGLGSSGANVLTF
TRBJ1-6	TRBV12-3/TRBV12-4	.	.	TGTGCCAGCAGTCCGGGAGGCGGCCTCCACTTT	CASSPGGGLHF
TRBJ2-4	TRBV19	.	few	TGTGCCAGTAGGGAGACGGGAAACATTCAGTACTTC	CASRETGNIQYF
TRBJ2-1	TRBV11-3	.	.	.	CASSLFGQGANEQVF
TRBJ1-5	TRBV20-1	.	many	TGCAGTGCTAGTCTGGGTTTCAATCAGCCCCAGCATTTT	CSASLGFNQPQHF
TRBJ2-3	TRBV11-1	.	few	TGTGCCAGCAGCCCCGATTGGGGCCCAGATACGCAGTATTTT	CASSPDWGPDTQYF
TRBJ1-5	TRBV4-2	.	.	TGTGCCAGCAGCCAAGAGAAAGGCCAGCCCCAGCATTTT	CASSQEKGQPQHF
TRBJ2-1	TRBV11-3	TRBD1	many	TGTGCCAGCAGCCTGGACAGGGGGGCCTACAATGAGCAGTTCTTC	CASSLDRGAYNEQFF
TRBJ2-3	TRBV7-9	TRBD2	few	TGTGCCAGCAGCGAGCGGGGCAATTCTGGCACAGATACGCAGTATTTT	CASSERGNSGTDTQYF
TRBJ2-5	TRBV20-1	.	.	TGCAGTGCTAGAGATGAAGAGACCCAGTACTTC	CSARDEETQYF
TRBJ2-1	TRBV7-9	.	few	TGTGCCAGCAGCTTAATGGGGGAGAAGCAGTTCTTC	CASSLMGEKQFF
TRBJ2-2	TRBV20-1	.	many	TGCAGTGCTAGAGGGACGGGTTCCACCGGGGAGCTGTTTTTT	CSARGTGSTGELFF
TRBJ2-2	TRBV12-3/TRBV12-4	.	few	TGTGCCAGCAGTCGGAGCGGGCCGAACACCGGGGAGCTGTTTTTT	CASSRSGPNTGELFF
TRBJ2-3	TRBV12-3/TRBV12-4	TRBD2	.	TGTGCCAGCCAGACTAGCGGGAGAGCCGATACGCAGTATTTT	CASQTSGRADTQYF
TRBJ2-7	TRBV13	TRBD2	few	TGTGCCAGCAGCTTAAACCTAGCGGGGACCTACGAGCAGTACTTC	CASSLNLAGTYEQYF
TRBJ2-3	TRBV7-2	.	many	TGTGCCAGCAGCTTATCAGCCGGGGGCGCAGATACGCAGTATTTT	CASSLSAGGADTQYF
TRBJ2-3	TRBV20-1	.	many	TGCAGTGCTCGAACTAGTATGGCAGATACGCAGTATTTT	CSARTSMADTQYF
TRBJ2-3	TRBV5-1	TRBD2	few	TGCGCCAGCAGCTCAGGCCCCCTAGCGGGAGGTTATAGCACAGATACGCAGTATTTT	CASSSGPLAGGYSTDTQYF
TRBJ2-2	TRBV12-3/TRBV12-4	.	many	TGTGCCAGCAGCCTAAGGGACACCGGGGAGCTGTTTTTT	CASSLRDTGELFF
TRBJ2-3	TRBV6-2/TRBV6-3	TRBD2	many	TGTGCCAGCAGTAACCCCGGGACTAGCGGGAGGGTCGCGCAGTATTTT	CASSNPGTSGRVAQYF
TRBJ2-1	TRBV15	TRBD2	.	TGTGCCACCAGCCTTATCGGCCTGGGGAGATGGACTAGCGGAGAATACAATGAGCAGTTCTTC	CATSLIGLGRWTSGEYNEQFF
TRBJ2-5	TRBV11-2	TRBD2	few	TGTGCCAGCAGCTTAGGACTAGCCCAGGGGACCCAGTACTTC	CASSLGLAQGTQYF
TRBJ2-1	TRBV29-1	.	.	TGCAGCGTTGAGTTTGGCGGCAACTTCAATGAGCAGTTCTTC	CSVEFGGNFNEQFF
TRBJ2-3	TRBV5-1	TRBD1	many	TGCGCCAGCAGCGTCGGGACAGGGGCCACAGATACGCAGTATTTT	CASSVGTGATDTQYF
TRBJ2-3	TRBV9	TRBD2	.	TGTGCCAGCAGCGCCCGGGACTATACTAGCACAGATACGCAGTATTTT	CASSARDYTSTDTQYF
TRBJ2-2	TRBV5-1	.	many	TGCGCCAGCAGCCGCAACGGCCAGGGGAACACCGGGGAGCTGTTTTTT	CASSRNGQGNTGELFF
TRBJ2-1	TRBV4-3	TRBD2	.	TGCGCCAGCAGCCAAGAGGCTAGCGGGGGGGTAGTTAATGAGCAGTTCTTC	CASSQEASGGVVNEQFF
TRBJ2-3	TRBV7-3	TRBD1	many	TGTGCCAGCAGCTTATCTCGGCAGGGGGAAGATACGCAGTATTTT	CASSLSRQGEDTQYF
TRBJ1-4	TRBV10-1	.	.	TGCGCCAGCAGTGAGGGGAACAGTGCCAATGAAAAACTGTTTTTT	CASSEGNSANEKLFF